This passage covers 20 T cell receptor beta chains from one sample sequenced in a study of cytomegalovirus exposure and HLA in healthy donors. It was with 60 Vbeta and 13 Jbeta primers that the PCR ran. TCRdb's copy holds only in-frame clones and misses some; the assay was immunoSEQ multiplex PCR. In all, the sample yields under 250,000 clones. The specimen was PBMCs. The source is a girl aged 2-10 years in good health and CMV-seropositive.

The chain couples TRBV18 to TRBJ2-5; TRBD2 agrees at 9 bases. This CDR3 is built from 15 residues. The germline CDR1 and CDR2 sequences are KGHSH and LQKENI. The V and J ends lost 3 bases and 5 bases, in that order; junction bases with no gene match: 7. The CDR3 spells CASSPGTSIKETQYF. The DNA for the CDR3 is TGTGCCAGCTCACCCGGGACTAGCATCAAGGAGACCCAGTACTTC.

The chain couples TRBV9 to TRBJ2-1, with 9 bases that match TRBD2. The CDR3 loop spans 16 amino acids. CDR1 is SGDLS, CDR2 YYNGEE, per germline. The J segment lost 5 bases and the V segment lost 4 bases, leaving 10 bases of the junction unmatched. The CDR3 DNA follows: TGTGCCAGCAGCCCTCGAGCGGGAGGTTCGCACAATGAGCAGTTCTTC. The encoded protein is CASSPRAGGSHNEQFF.

The rearrangement joins TRBV7-9 to TRBJ2-3; D remains unclear. The CDR3 is 15 residues long. Trimming took 5 bases from V and 2 from J, leaving 14 bases between them. Germline-derived CDR1 and CDR2 are SEHNR and FQNEAQ (reference sequence). CDR3 sequence reads: CASSLMTPTTDTQYF. CDR3 bases: TGTGCCAGCAGCCTCATGACACCAACCACAGATACGCAGTATTTT.

The rearrangement links TRBV7-9 to TRBJ2-1, with TRBD2 matching 8 bases. V was clipped by 1 base and J by 7 bases; unmatched bases: 0. CDR1 SEHNR and CDR2 FQNEAQ come from the germline V gene (reference sequence). The CDR3 extends over 13 amino acids. The CDR3 DNA is TGTGCCAGCAGCTTAGGCGGGAGGAATGAGCAGTTCTTC. This codes for CASSLGGRNEQFF. Full variable domain (outside the CDR3, taken from reference TRBV7-9 and TRBJ2-1): DTGVSQNPRHKITKRGQNVTFRCDPISEHNRLYWYRQTLGQGPEFLTYFQNEAQLEKSRLLSDRFSAERPKGSFSTLEIQRTEQGDSAMYLCASSLGGRNEQFFGPGTRLTVL.

The rearrangement uses TRBV5-1 and TRBJ2-7; TRBD1 might be the D (6 bases). Germline loops: CDR1 SGHRS, CDR2 YFSETQ. This CDR3 is 15 amino acids long. Trimming removed 2 bases from V and 2 bases from J, with 14 bases in between. In nucleotides, the CDR3 is TGCGCCAGCAGCTTAAAAGCCAGGGGCACCTACGAGCAGTACTTC. Residues: CASSLKARGTYEQYF.

The chain is built from TRBV27 and TRBJ2-7; 9 nucleotides match TRBD2. The trim removed 6 bases at V and 0 bases at J, leaving 12 bases unmatched. The CDR3 contains 17 residues. Germline CDR1 and CDR2: MNHEY and SMNVEV (reference sequence). CDR3 nucleotides: TGTGCCAGCAGACGATTATTTTTAGCGGGAGACTCCTACGAGCAGTACTTC. As protein: CASRRLFLAGDSYEQYF.

The rearrangement links TRBV7-3 to TRBJ2-7; 9 bases map to TRBD1. Looked up from germline, CDR1 is SGHTA and CDR2 is FQGTGA. The CDR3 length is 15 residues. Trimming took 4 bases from V and 3 from J; bases not matched to a gene: 7. The CDR3 nucleotides are TGTGCCAGCAGCTCGGACAGGGGCCTGATCTACGAGCAGTACTTC. Amino acid sequence: CASSSDRGLIYEQYF.

The chain combines TRBV10-2 with TRBJ2-3; D perhaps matches TRBD2 (7 bases). V was shortened by 1 base and J by 3 bases, with 14 bases between the two germline ends. The CDR3 spans 16 residues. Germline assignment: CDR1 WSHSY and CDR2 SAAADI. CDR3 protein: CASSEWGGAKTDTQYF. The CDR3 DNA is TGCGCCAGCAGTGAGTGGGGGGGGGCTAAGACAGATACGCAGTATTTT.

As regards this clone: This same CDR3 is encoded by further DNA sequences in the sample. The chain uses TRBV5-1 and TRBJ2-1; perhaps TRBD1 as D (5 bases). With 3 bases removed from V and 7 bases from J, the gap between germline ends came to 8 bases. This CDR3 spans 12 amino acids. Looked up from germline, CDR1 is SGHRS and CDR2 is YFSETQ. CDR3 amino acids: CASSSSGNEQFF. The CDR3 bases are TGCGCCAGCAGCTCATCAGGGAATGAGCAGTTCTTC.

DNA of the CDR3: TGTGCCAGCAGCTTAGGCGACAGGGGCACCTCCTACGAGCAGTACTTC. This gives the protein CASSLGDRGTSYEQYF. The genes are TRBV7-9 and TRBJ2-7; 8 nucleotides line up with TRBD1. CDR1 is SEHNR and CDR2 is FQNEAQ in the germline V gene (reference sequence). The CDR3 runs 16 residues. J was trimmed by 0 bases and V by 1 base; bases with no gene match: 5.

The rearrangement joins TRBV11-2 to TRBJ2-5; 7 positions match TRBD2. V lost 5 bases and J lost 3; bases outside the gene matches: 3. CDR1 and CDR2 (germline): SGHAT, FQNNGV. The CDR3 runs to 13 residues. The CDR3 nucleotides are TGTGCCAGCAGCCGGGACTACGAAGAGACCCAGTACTTC. Translating it yields CASSRDYEETQYF.

The chain joins TRBV6-1 to TRBJ2-4; D gene ambiguous. This CDR3 is 13 amino acids long. Per germline, CDR1 MNHNS and CDR2 SASEGT. Trimming pared 1 base from V and 5 bases from J, leaving 6 bases between. The CDR3: CASSEVTENIQYF. The CDR3 DNA reads TGTGCCAGCAGTGAAGTTACAGAAAACATTCAGTACTTC.

The chain uses TRBV27 and TRBJ2-3; D possibly corresponds to TRBD1 (6 bases). Germline loops: CDR1 MNHEY, CDR2 SMNVEV (reference sequence). V dropped 6 bases and J dropped 4 bases, with 23 bases sitting between them. The CDR3 runs 17 residues. CDR3 DNA: TGTGCCAGCAGCACTACAACAGGGTTGAGGATGGCAGATACGCAGTATTTT. Amino acid sequence: CASSTTTGLRMADTQYF.

The chain links TRBV9 to TRBJ2-3; TRBD1 agrees at 8 bases. The CDR3 contains 16 residues. The ends lost 4 bases at V and 4 bases at J; junction bases unmatched: 11. Germline values: CDR1 SGDLS, CDR2 YYNGEE. CDR3 DNA: TGTGCCAGCAGCCCTCCAGGGGGCCGGTGGGCAGATACGCAGTATTTT. Its protein product is CASSPPGGRWADTQYF.

The genes are TRBV5-1 and TRBJ1-4; 9 bases line up with TRBD1. Germline V lookup: CDR1 SGHRS, CDR2 YFSETQ. The CDR3 extends over 16 amino acids. V shed 2 bases and J 8 bases; nucleotides not matched to a gene: 10. The CDR3 DNA reads TGCGCCAGCAGCTTCCTCTCGGGACAGGGAGACGAAAAACTGTTTTTT. Its protein is CASSFLSGQGDEKLFF.

V and J are TRBV15 and TRBJ2-1; TRBD1 matches at 7 bases. From germline, CDR1 is LNHNV and CDR2 YYDKDF (reference sequence). This CDR3 is built from 15 residues. Losses at the gene ends were 1 base for V and 7 bases for J; bases not matched to a gene: 7. CDR3 amino acids: CATSRGQGDGNEQFF. The CDR3 coding sequence is TGTGCCACCAGCAGAGGACAGGGCGACGGGAATGAGCAGTTCTTC.

The CDR3 protein is CASSTGGYFSGNTIYF. Written as DNA, the CDR3 is TGTGCCAGCTCGACAGGGGGGTACTTTTCTGGAAACACCATATATTTT. J is TRBJ1-3 and V is TRBV28, with 9 bases lining up with TRBD1. Germline V lookup: CDR1 MDHEN, CDR2 SYDVKM. J gave up 1 base and V 8 bases, and 9 bases lay outside the gene matches. CDR3 length: 16 amino acids.

This chain links TRBV10-1 with TRBJ2-2, with unresolved D. V shed 0 bases and J shed 0 bases, with 5 bases lying between them. Germline V CDR1 and CDR2: WNHNN, SYGVQD (reference sequence). The CDR3 consists of 15 residues. This chain's CDR3 is CASSESTTNTGELFF. The CDR3, as DNA: TGCGCCAGCAGTGAGTCAACAACGAACACCGGGGAGCTGTTTTTT.

The CDR3 here is CASSLSGQGWRNQPQHF. The CDR3 bases are TGTGCCAGCAGTTTATCGGGACAGGGTTGGCGCAATCAGCCCCAGCATTTT. The V gene is TRBV27, the J gene TRBJ1-5; 9 positions match TRBD1. V shed 0 bases, J shed 2 bases, and the junction held 5 bases outside the gene matches. This CDR3 region has 17 residues. The V gene's germline CDR1 is MNHEY and CDR2 SMNVEV (reference sequence).

The gene calls are TRBV18 and TRBJ2-7; maybe TRBD2 (5 bases). The CDR3 extends over 16 amino acids. In germline, CDR1 is KGHSH, CDR2 LQKENI. V was cut by 3 bases and J by 5 bases, with 20 bases left in between. In nucleotides, the CDR3 is TGTGCCAGCTCACCCGTCGAGAGGGTTTTGTTCGACGAGCAGTACTTC. Translating gives CASSPVERVLFDEQYF.